A selection of T cell receptor beta chains follows, all from one sample in a study of OX40 agonist ivuxolimab in advanced cancers. The data were produced by immunoSEQ multiplex PCR, yet TCRdb's version contains in-frame clones alone and is incomplete. There are 60,000 or so clones in the sample; 65% to 85% occur only once, and around 25% lies in the top ten. Sequenced here: CD4+ or CD8+ T cells sorted from blood, sampled in a trial of the OX40 agonist ivuxolimab. These receptors originate from an adult with an advanced solid tumor such as melanoma, head and neck, liver or kidney cancer. Both conserved end residues are part of each CDR3. D genes are given only for firm matches. The size field is filled for only some rows; it gives once, few, many or a size class.

d_gene: .
abundance: .
v_gene: TRBV10-3
j_gene: TRBJ2-5
CDR3nt: TGTGCCATCGGGGGGGCCAAAGAGACCCAGTACTTC
CDR3aa: CAIGGAKETQYF

d_gene: .
abundance: .
v_gene: TRBV30
j_gene: TRBJ1-2
CDR3nt: TGTGCCTGGATCTCTTCCGATAACTATGGCTACACCTTC
CDR3aa: CAWISSDNYGYTF

d_gene: .
abundance: .
v_gene: TRBV5-1
j_gene: TRBJ1-5
CDR3nt: TGCGCCAGCAGCCCGTCGGGGGTTAGGCAGCCCCAGCATTTT
CDR3aa: CASSPSGVRQPQHF

d_gene: .
abundance: .
v_gene: TRBV5-6
j_gene: TRBJ2-5
CDR3nt: TGTGCCAGCAGCTTGCAACGGCGGGCCCTCCACCAAGAGACCCAGTACTTC
CDR3aa: CASSLQRRALHQETQYF

d_gene: .
abundance: few
v_gene: TRBV30
j_gene: TRBJ1-1
CDR3nt: TGTGCCTGGAGTGTACAGGTTACGGTGACTGAAGCTTTCTTT
CDR3aa: CAWSVQVTVTEAFF

d_gene: .
abundance: .
v_gene: TRBV6-4
j_gene: TRBJ1-6
CDR3nt: TGTGCCAGCAGTTTAACGACAGTGAATTCACCCCTCCACTTT
CDR3aa: CASSLTTVNSPLHF

d_gene: TRBD1
abundance: .
v_gene: TRBV5-1
j_gene: TRBJ2-3
CDR3nt: TGCGCCAGCAGCTTGAGAGGGACAGGGGTGGGAGATACGCAGTATTTT
CDR3aa: CASSLRGTGVGDTQYF

d_gene: TRBD1
abundance: .
v_gene: TRBV10-3
j_gene: TRBJ2-7
CDR3nt: TGTGCCACCTGGACAGGGGAAAGGTACGAGCAGTACTTC
CDR3aa: CATWTGERYEQYF

d_gene: .
abundance: once
v_gene: TRBV19
j_gene: TRBJ1-4
CDR3nt: TGTGCCAGTAGTCCCGACCGCGTACGAAATGAAAAACTGTTTTTT
CDR3aa: CASSPDRVRNEKLFF

d_gene: TRBD1
abundance: .
v_gene: TRBV10-3
j_gene: TRBJ1-4
CDR3nt: TGTGCCATCAGAGATGGACAGGATGAAAAACTGTTTTTT
CDR3aa: CAIRDGQDEKLFF

d_gene: .
abundance: .
v_gene: TRBV5-8
j_gene: TRBJ2-3
CDR3nt: TGTGCCAGCAGCTTCGCCCGGAACACAGATACGCAGTATTTT
CDR3aa: CASSFARNTDTQYF

d_gene: TRBD1
abundance: .
v_gene: TRBV6-5
j_gene: TRBJ2-7
CDR3nt: TGTGCCAGCAGTTACGAAGGACAGGGTAACACCTACGAGCAGTACTTC
CDR3aa: CASSYEGQGNTYEQYF

d_gene: TRBD1
abundance: .
v_gene: TRBV19
j_gene: TRBJ2-3
CDR3nt: TGTGCCAGTAGTAAAGGGACAGTGCAGACGGATACGCAGTATTTT
CDR3aa: CASSKGTVQTDTQYF

d_gene: .
abundance: .
v_gene: TRBV5-1
j_gene: TRBJ2-2
CDR3nt: TGCGCCAGCAGCTTGCAAGGGGGGGACACCGGGGAGCTGTTTTTT
CDR3aa: CASSLQGGDTGELFF

d_gene: TRBD2
abundance: .
v_gene: TRBV11-3
j_gene: TRBJ2-3
CDR3nt: TGTGCCAGCAGCTCGGGACTAGCGGGGGGGCCCACAGATACGCAGTATTTT
CDR3aa: CASSSGLAGGPTDTQYF

d_gene: .
abundance: once
v_gene: TRBV19
j_gene: TRBJ1-3
CDR3nt: TGTGCCAGTAGATGGGAGAGAGACAGTACATCTGGAAACACCATATATTTT
CDR3aa: CASRWERDSTSGNTIYF

d_gene: TRBD1
abundance: .
v_gene: TRBV30
j_gene: TRBJ1-6
CDR3nt: TGTGCCTGGAGTGTACCCGACAGGGGAAAGCCACCCCTCCACTTT
CDR3aa: CAWSVPDRGKPPLHF

d_gene: TRBD1
abundance: .
v_gene: TRBV5-1
j_gene: TRBJ1-5
CDR3nt: TGCGCCAGCAGCTCCGCCGGGACAGGGGATGAGCCCCAGCATTTT
CDR3aa: CASSSAGTGDEPQHF

d_gene: .
abundance: .
v_gene: TRBV4-1
j_gene: TRBJ2-5
CDR3nt: TGCGCCAGCAGCCAAGCCCCGGATCTGACTAGTTTGGTGCGAGAGACCCAGTACTTC
CDR3aa: CASSQAPDLTSLVRETQYF

d_gene: .
abundance: .
v_gene: TRBV27
j_gene: TRBJ2-6
CDR3nt: TGTGCCAGCAGCCCAGGGTTCCAGACTGGGGCCAACGTCCTGACTTTC
CDR3aa: CASSPGFQTGANVLTF